These 14 T cell receptor beta chains came from one sample sequenced in a study of blood T cell repertoires in COVID-19. The data were produced by immunoSEQ multiplex PCR, yet TCRdb's version contains in-frame clones alone and is incomplete. The sample consists of 200,000 to 300,000 clones, 88% of them appearing once. Sequencing was done on a sample of PBMCs or T cells enriched from blood (not recorded which). These receptors all come from a woman aged 40 to 50 who had been exposed to COVID-19.

This clone was detected only once. The chain couples TRBV19 to TRBJ1-1; a weak D match, TRBD1 (6 bases). V was clipped by 0 bases and J by 1 base, with 9 bases between them. The CDR3 totals 15 residues. CDR1 is LNHDA, CDR2 SQIVND, per germline (reference sequence). CDR3 sequence (DNA): TGTGCCAGTAGTATAGATCCAGGGGCGAACACTGAAGCTTTCTTT. The encoded protein is CASSIDPGANTEAFF.

This chain links TRBV27 with TRBJ2-1; perhaps TRBD2 as D (5 bases). Deletions cut 3 bases from V and 8 bases from J, with 11 bases between. The CDR3 consists of 13 residues. CDR1 is MNHEY and CDR2 is SMNVEV in the germline V gene (reference sequence). The CDR3 is CASSLAGYHEQFF. Here the CDR3 DNA reads TGTGCCAGCAGTTTGGCGGGTTACCATGAGCAGTTCTTC.

The rearrangement uses TRBV7-2 and TRBJ2-4; 7 bases are a match to TRBD2. Germline V gene sequence: CDR1 SGHTA, CDR2 FQGNSA. J gave up 8 bases and V 6 bases, and 10 bases lay outside the gene matches. The CDR3 contains 14 residues. As DNA, the CDR3 is TGTGCCAGCAGTCCAAACCAGCGGGGTTACATTCAGTACTTC. Translating it yields CASSPNQRGYIQYF.

The chain links TRBV14 to TRBJ1-2; D is uncertain. V was shortened by 5 bases and J by 8 bases, with 15 bases between the two germline ends. The CDR3 contains 13 residues. The germline CDR1 and CDR2 sequences are SGHDN and FVKESK. CDR3 sequence (DNA): TGTGCCAGCAGCTCCCCTGCCTCGAGGGGCTACACCTTC. Translating it yields CASSSPASRGYTF.

J is TRBJ1-2 and V is TRBV7-9; perhaps TRBD1 as D (5 bases). This CDR3 is 16 amino acids long. Between the trimmed V and J ends, which lost 2 bases and 4 bases, there was a span of 17 bases. Per the germline V gene, CDR1 is SEHNR and CDR2 is FQNEAQ (reference sequence). The CDR3 sequence is CASSLRDFPRSYGYTF. The CDR3 coding sequence is TGTGCCAGCAGCTTAAGGGACTTCCCGAGGAGCTATGGCTACACCTTC.

This chain joins TRBV27 and TRBJ1-1; maybe TRBD1 (6 bases). Germline V gene lookup returns CDR1 MNHEY and CDR2 SMNVEV (reference sequence). The CDR3 is 14 residues long. V was clipped by 8 bases and J by 4 bases, with 17 bases between them. The CDR3 region is CASCDWGGATEAFF. As DNA, the CDR3 is TGTGCCAGCTGCGATTGGGGGGGCGCCACTGAAGCTTTCTTT.

V and J are TRBV19 and TRBJ2-2, with 7 nucleotides matching TRBD1. Trimming took 7 bases from V and 4 from J; bases not matched to a gene: 15. Germline V lookup: CDR1 LNHDA, CDR2 SQIVND (reference sequence). CDR3 length: 17 residues. CDR3 residues: CASKNPLAPGGTGELFF. DNA for the CDR3: TGTGCCAGTAAAAACCCCCTCGCCCCAGGGGGCACCGGGGAGCTGTTTTTT.

This chain connects TRBV7-6 to TRBJ2-1; maybe TRBD1 (6 bases). CDR3 length equals 14 residues. With 4 bases removed from V and 4 bases from J, the gap between germline ends came to 11 bases. Germline loops: CDR1 SGHVS, CDR2 FNYEAQ. CDR3 sequence reads: CASSSDGTYNEQFF. In DNA form, the CDR3 reads TGTGCCAGCAGCTCGGACGGGACATACAATGAGCAGTTCTTC.

V usage is TRBV30 and J usage is TRBJ1-4, with a tentative D call TRBD1 (6 bases). Germline-derived CDR1 and CDR2 are GTSNPN and SVGIG (reference sequence). Trimming took 8 bases from V and 8 from J, leaving 12 bases between them. This CDR3 region has 11 residues. The CDR3 sequence is CAGGPGEKLFF. CDR3 DNA: TGTGCCGGGGGCCCGGGAGAAAAACTGTTTTTT.

The count of this clone is one. CDR3 protein: CASSLGATSGAAYEQYF. CDR3 nucleotides: TGCGCCAGCAGCTTGGGGGCAACTAGCGGGGCGGCCTACGAGCAGTACTTC. The chain couples TRBV5-1 to TRBJ2-7, with 10 bases fitting TRBD2. CDR1 is SGHRS, CDR2 YFSETQ, per germline. The V and J ends lost 0 bases and 2 bases, in that order; junction bases with no gene match: 8. The CDR3 has 17 amino acids.

The rearrangement links TRBV6-2 or TRBV6-3 to TRBJ2-2; no definite D call. The germline V gene encodes CDR1 MNHEY and CDR2 SVGEGT. This CDR3 is 13 amino acids long. Trimming cost V 5 bases and J 4 bases, with 8 bases left between them. The CDR3 DNA reads as TGTGCCAGCAGTCCCGTAGCCACCGGGGAGCTGTTTTTT. Protein product: CASSPVATGELFF.

This clone was recorded a few times. This chain uses TRBV4-1 with TRBJ2-2; D not resolved. The CDR3 spans 14 residues. Trimming removed 6 bases at V and 3 bases at J, with 11 bases between. CDR1 is MGHRA and CDR2 is YSYEKL in the germline V gene. For the CDR3, the DNA is TGCGCCAGCAGGTTTACTCGGGACACCGGGGAGCTGTTTTTT. It specifies CASRFTRDTGELFF.

The gene calls are TRBV6-2 or TRBV6-3 and TRBJ2-1, with 7 bases that match TRBD1. CDR3 length: 15 residues. Germline trimming cut 6 bases from V and 6 bases from J; bases unmatched to any gene: 11. Germline values: CDR1 MNHEY, CDR2 SVGEGT. The CDR3 is CASSAGTAIPNEQFF. In nucleotides, the CDR3 is TGTGCCAGCAGCGCCGGGACAGCGATACCCAATGAGCAGTTCTTC.

In its sample, this clone was seen once. This chain connects TRBV28 to TRBJ1-1; unclear D gene. This CDR3 region has 14 residues. V was cut by 1 base and J by 0 bases, with 6 bases left in between. Germline values: CDR1 MDHEN, CDR2 SYDVKM. Written as DNA, the CDR3 is TGTGCCAGCAGTTTATACGCAGTGAACACTGAAGCTTTCTTT. This gives the protein CASSLYAVNTEAFF.